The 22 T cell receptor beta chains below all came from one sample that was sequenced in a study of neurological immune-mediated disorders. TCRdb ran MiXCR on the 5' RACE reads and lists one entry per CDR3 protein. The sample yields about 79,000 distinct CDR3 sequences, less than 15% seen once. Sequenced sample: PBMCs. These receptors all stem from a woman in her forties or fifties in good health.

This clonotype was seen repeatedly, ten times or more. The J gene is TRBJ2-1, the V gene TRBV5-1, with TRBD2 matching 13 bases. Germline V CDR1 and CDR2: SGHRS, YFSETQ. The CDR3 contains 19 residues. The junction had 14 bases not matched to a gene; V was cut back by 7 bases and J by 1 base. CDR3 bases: TGCGCCAGCGCTACCCTCGGACTAGCGGGGGCTCTATCCTACAATGAGCAGTTCTTC. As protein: CASATLGLAGALSYNEQFF. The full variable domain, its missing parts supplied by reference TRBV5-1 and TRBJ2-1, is KAGVTQTPRYLIKTRGQQVTLSCSPISGHRSVSWYQQTPGQGLQFLFEYFSETQRNKGNFPGRFSGRQFSNSRSEMNVSTLELGDSALYLCASATLGLAGALSYNEQFFGPGTRLTVL.

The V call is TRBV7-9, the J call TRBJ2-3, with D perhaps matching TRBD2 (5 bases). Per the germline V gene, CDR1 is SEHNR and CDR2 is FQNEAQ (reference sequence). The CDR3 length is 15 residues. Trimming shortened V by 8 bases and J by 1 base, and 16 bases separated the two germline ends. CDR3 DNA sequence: TGTGCCAGCGCGACCTTTCCGGAGGGCACAGATACGCAGTATTTT. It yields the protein CASATFPEGTDTQYF.

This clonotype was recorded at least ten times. The CDR3 coding sequence is TGCGCCAGCAGCTCGGACAGCAATCAGCCCCAGCATTTT. Its protein is CASSSDSNQPQHF. The chain couples TRBV5-1 to TRBJ1-5; D unclear. Germline V gene sequence: CDR1 SGHRS, CDR2 YFSETQ. V lost 3 bases and J lost 1, with 5 bases in between. The CDR3 consists of 13 residues.

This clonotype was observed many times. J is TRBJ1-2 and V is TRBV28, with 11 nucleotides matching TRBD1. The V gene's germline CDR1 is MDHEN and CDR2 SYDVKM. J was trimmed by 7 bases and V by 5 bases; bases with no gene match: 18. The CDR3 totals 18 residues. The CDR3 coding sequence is TGTGCCAGCAGTCCCCAAATTGGACAGGGGGCGGTTAAGGGTGGCTACACCTTC. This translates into CASSPQIGQGAVKGGYTF.

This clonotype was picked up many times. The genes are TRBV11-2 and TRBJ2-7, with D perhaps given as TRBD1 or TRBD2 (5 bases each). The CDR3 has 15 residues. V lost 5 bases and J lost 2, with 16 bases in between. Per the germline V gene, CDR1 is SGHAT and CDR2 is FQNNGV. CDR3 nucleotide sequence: TGTGCCAGCAGCCCGAGGGGCAGGGCAACCTACGAGCAGTACTTC. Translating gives CASSPRGRATYEQYF.

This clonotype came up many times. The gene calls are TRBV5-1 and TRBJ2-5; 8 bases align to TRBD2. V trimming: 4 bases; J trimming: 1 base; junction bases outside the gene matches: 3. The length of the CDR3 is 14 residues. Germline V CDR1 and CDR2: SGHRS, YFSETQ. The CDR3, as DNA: TGCGCCAGCAGCCAAGGGACTAGCCAAGAGACCCAGTACTTC. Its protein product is CASSQGTSQETQYF.

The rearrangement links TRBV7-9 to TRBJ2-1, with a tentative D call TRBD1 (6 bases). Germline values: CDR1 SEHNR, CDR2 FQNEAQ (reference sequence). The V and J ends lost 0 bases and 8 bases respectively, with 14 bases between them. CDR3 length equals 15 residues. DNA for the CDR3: TGTGCCAGCAGCTTAGCTTCACAGGGCGGCGATGAGCAGTTCTTC. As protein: CASSLASQGGDEQFF.

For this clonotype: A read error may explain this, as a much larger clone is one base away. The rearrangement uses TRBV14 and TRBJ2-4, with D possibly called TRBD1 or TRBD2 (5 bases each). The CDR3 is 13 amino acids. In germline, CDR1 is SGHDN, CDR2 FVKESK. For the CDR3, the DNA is TGTGCCAACAGCAACCGTGGGGGAAACATTCAGTACTTC. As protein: CANSNRGGNIQYF.

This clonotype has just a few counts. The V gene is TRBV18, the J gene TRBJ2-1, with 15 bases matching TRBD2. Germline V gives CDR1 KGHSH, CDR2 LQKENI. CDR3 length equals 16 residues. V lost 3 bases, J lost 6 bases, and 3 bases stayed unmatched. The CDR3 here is CASSPGLAGGVNEQFF. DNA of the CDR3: TGTGCCAGCTCACCCGGACTAGCGGGAGGGGTCAATGAGCAGTTCTTC.

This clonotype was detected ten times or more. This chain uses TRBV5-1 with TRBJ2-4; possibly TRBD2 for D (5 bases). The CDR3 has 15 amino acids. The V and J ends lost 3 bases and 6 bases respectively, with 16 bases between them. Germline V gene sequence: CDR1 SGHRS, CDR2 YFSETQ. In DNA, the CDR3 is TGCGCCAGCAGCTCGGACTCAAGCTACCCAAACATTCAGTACTTC. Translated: CASSSDSSYPNIQYF. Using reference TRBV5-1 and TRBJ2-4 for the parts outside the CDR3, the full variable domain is KAGVTQTPRYLIKTRGQQVTLSCSPISGHRSVSWYQQTPGQGLQFLFEYFSETQRNKGNFPGRFSGRQFSNSRSEMNVSTLELGDSALYLCASSSDSSYPNIQYFGAGTRLSVL.

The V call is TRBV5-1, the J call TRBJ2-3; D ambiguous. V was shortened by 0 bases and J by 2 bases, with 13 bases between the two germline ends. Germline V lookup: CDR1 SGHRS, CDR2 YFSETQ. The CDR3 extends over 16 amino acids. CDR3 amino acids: CASSLASGETTDTQYF. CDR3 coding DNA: TGCGCCAGCAGCTTGGCCTCCGGAGAAACCACAGATACGCAGTATTTT.

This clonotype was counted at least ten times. DNA for the CDR3: TGTGCCAGTACCGGGACAGGGGTCCCCTTTTTTGGAAACACCATATATTTT. This encodes CASTGTGVPFFGNTIYF. This chain uses TRBV12-3 or TRBV12-4 with TRBJ1-3; 10 nucleotides agree with TRBD1. The trim removed 9 bases at V and 3 bases at J, leaving 14 bases unmatched. This CDR3 is 17 amino acids long.

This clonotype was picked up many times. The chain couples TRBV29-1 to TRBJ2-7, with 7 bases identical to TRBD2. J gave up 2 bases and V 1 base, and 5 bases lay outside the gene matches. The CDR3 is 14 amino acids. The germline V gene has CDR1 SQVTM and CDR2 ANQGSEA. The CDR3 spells CSVEGGRGTYEQYF. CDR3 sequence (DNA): TGCAGCGTTGAAGGTGGGAGGGGAACCTACGAGCAGTACTTC.

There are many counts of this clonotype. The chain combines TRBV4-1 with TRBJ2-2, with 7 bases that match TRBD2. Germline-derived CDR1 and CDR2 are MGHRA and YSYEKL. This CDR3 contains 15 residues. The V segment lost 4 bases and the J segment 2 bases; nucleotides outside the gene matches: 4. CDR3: CASSPTSRNTGELFF. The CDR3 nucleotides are TGCGCCAGCAGCCCGACTAGCCGTAACACCGGGGAGCTGTTTTTT.

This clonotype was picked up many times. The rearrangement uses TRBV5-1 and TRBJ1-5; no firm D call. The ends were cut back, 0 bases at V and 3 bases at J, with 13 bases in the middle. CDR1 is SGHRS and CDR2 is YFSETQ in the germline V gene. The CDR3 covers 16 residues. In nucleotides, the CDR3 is TGCGCCAGCAGCTTGGATGGAGGGCGGAACAATCAGCCCCAGCATTTT. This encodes CASSLDGGRNNQPQHF.

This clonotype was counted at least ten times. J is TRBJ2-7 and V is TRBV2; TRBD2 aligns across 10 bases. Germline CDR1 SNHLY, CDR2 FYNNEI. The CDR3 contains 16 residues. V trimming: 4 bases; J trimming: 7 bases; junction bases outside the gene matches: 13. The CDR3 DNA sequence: TGTGCCAGCAGTGTTTTTCTAGCGGGAGCGGGGGGGGAGCAGTACTTC. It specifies CASSVFLAGAGGEQYF. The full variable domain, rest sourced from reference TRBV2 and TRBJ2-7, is EPEVTQTPSHQVTQMGQEVILRCVPISNHLYFYWYRQILGQKVEFLVSFYNNEISEKSEIFDDQFSVERPDGSNFTLKIRSTKLEDSAMYFCASSVFLAGAGGEQYFGPGTRLTVT.

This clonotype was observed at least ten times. CDR3 region: CSASPGQYQPQHF. The CDR3 coding sequence is TGCAGTGCTAGCCCGGGACAGTATCAGCCCCAGCATTTT. The gene calls are TRBV20-1 and TRBJ1-5; 7 nucleotides agree with TRBD1. V gave up 3 bases and J gave up 5 bases; unmatched junction bases: 4. CDR3 size: 13 residues. CDR1 and CDR2 from the germline V gene are DFQATT and SNEGSKA (reference sequence).

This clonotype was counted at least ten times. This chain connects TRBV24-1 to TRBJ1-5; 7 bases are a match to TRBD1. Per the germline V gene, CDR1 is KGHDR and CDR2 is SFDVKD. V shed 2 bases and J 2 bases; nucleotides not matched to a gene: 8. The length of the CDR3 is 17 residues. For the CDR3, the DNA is TGTGCCACCAGTGATTCTACAGGGGACTCTGGCAATCAGCCCCAGCATTTT. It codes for CATSDSTGDSGNQPQHF.

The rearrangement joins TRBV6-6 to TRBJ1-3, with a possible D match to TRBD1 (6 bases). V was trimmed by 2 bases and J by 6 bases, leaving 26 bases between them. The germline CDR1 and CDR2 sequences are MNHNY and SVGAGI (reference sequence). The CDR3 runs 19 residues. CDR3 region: CASSYTKAGTMSRENTIYF. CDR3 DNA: TGTGCCAGCAGTTACACGAAAGCCGGGACAATGTCCCGAGAAAACACCATATATTTT.

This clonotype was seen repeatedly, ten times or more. The CDR3 reads CSARARDRGTDTQYF. CDR3 nucleotide sequence: TGCAGTGCTAGAGCTAGGGACAGGGGCACAGATACGCAGTATTTT. V and J are TRBV20-1 and TRBJ2-3, with 9 bases identical to TRBD1. V was clipped by 1 base and J by 1 base; unmatched bases: 3. The germline V gene has CDR1 DFQATT and CDR2 SNEGSKA (reference sequence). The CDR3 runs to 15 residues.

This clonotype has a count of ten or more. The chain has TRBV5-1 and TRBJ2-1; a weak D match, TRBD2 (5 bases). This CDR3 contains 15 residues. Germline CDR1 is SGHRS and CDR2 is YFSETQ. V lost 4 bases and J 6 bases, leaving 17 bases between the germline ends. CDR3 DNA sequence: TGCGCCAGCAGCCTCTTCGGAGGCAGTAGCAATGAGCAGTTCTTC. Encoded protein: CASSLFGGSSNEQFF.

Here the CDR3 reads CSAKTGTSGIEQYF. The DNA for the CDR3 is TGCAGTGCGAAAACGGGGACTAGCGGGATCGAGCAGTACTTC. V usage is TRBV20-1 and J usage is TRBJ2-7; TRBD2 matches 13 bases. Per germline, CDR1 DFQATT and CDR2 SNEGSKA (reference sequence). CDR3 length: 14 amino acids. V gave up 6 bases and J gave up 6 bases; unmatched junction bases: 8.